The next 21 T cell receptor beta chains were all read from a single sample in a study of early T cells in non-severe SARS-CoV-2 infection. In TCRdb, the 5' RACE reads were re-called with MiXCR into one record per CDR3 protein. The sample yields about 50,000 distinct CDR3 sequences, almost 9.5% seen once. What was sequenced was whole blood. Receptor source: an adult who was a healthcare worker with PCR-confirmed SARS-CoV-2 infection or an uninfected control (not recorded which).

This clonotype was detected a few times. This rearrangement joins TRBV12-3 or TRBV12-4 to TRBJ2-1, with 8 bases aligning to TRBD2. The length of the CDR3 is 20 residues. Germline trimming cut 6 bases from V and 0 bases from J; bases unmatched to any gene: 19. In DNA form, the CDR3 reads TGTGCCAGCAGCCCCTCCCTAGCGGGCCGGTCCCCTTACTCCTACAATGAGCAGTTCTTC. Amino acids: CASSPSLAGRSPYSYNEQFF.

Many counts were recorded for this clonotype. The chain recombines TRBV29-1 with TRBJ2-5; 8 nucleotides align to TRBD1. The CDR3 runs 13 residues. V gave up 6 bases and J gave up 4 bases; unmatched junction bases: 7. The germline V gene encodes CDR1 SQVTM and CDR2 ANQGSEA. As DNA, the CDR3 is TGCAGCGTGGACAGGGTTGGGGGAGAGACCCAGTACTTC. This codes for CSVDRVGGETQYF.

The table lists this clonotype with a few counts. The DNA of the CDR3 is TGTGCCAGCAGTTACCTAAATTGGACGGGAGTCCCCTACGAGCAGTACTTC. Encoded protein: CASSYLNWTGVPYEQYF. The J gene is TRBJ2-7, the V gene TRBV6-2 or TRBV6-3, with D perhaps matching TRBD2 (6 bases). This CDR3 is 17 amino acids long. V lost 2 bases to trimming and J lost 2 bases, with 19 bases between them. The germline V gene encodes CDR1 MNHEY and CDR2 SVGEGT.

This clonotype appeared a few times. This rearrangement joins TRBV12-5 to TRBJ2-1, with D possibly TRBD1 on 6 matching bases. Germline values: CDR1 LGHNT, CDR2 FRNRAP. The CDR3 contains 11 residues. Trimming removed 2 bases from V and 15 bases from J, with 11 bases in between. The CDR3 DNA is TGTGCTAGTGGTTTGTACGGGACACTGTTCTTC. Protein: CASGLYGTLFF.

This clonotype was recorded a few times. The V and J genes are TRBV7-2 and TRBJ2-2; tentatively, D is TRBD2 (6 bases). In germline, CDR1 is SGHTA, CDR2 FQGNSA. V was shortened by 5 bases and J by 2 bases, with 15 bases between the two germline ends. The CDR3 extends over 16 amino acids. CDR3 loop: CASSGIREVNTGELFF. CDR3 in DNA: TGTGCCAGCAGCGGTATTAGGGAGGTAAACACCGGGGAGCTGTTTTTT.

Points on this clonotype: This may be a read error: a much more frequent sequence differs by one nucleotide. V is TRBV28 and J is TRBJ2-1; D unresolved. The V gene's germline CDR1 is MDHEN and CDR2 SYDVKM. Trimming pared 6 bases from V and 0 bases from J, leaving 12 bases between. This CDR3 region has 15 residues. CDR3: CASSWSIPSYNEQFF. In DNA form, the CDR3 reads TGTGCCAGCAGCTGGTCTATACCCTCCTACAATGAGCAGTTCTTC.

The rearrangement links TRBV29-1 to TRBJ2-7; 10 bases fit TRBD1. Per germline, CDR1 SQVTM and CDR2 ANQGSEA. CDR3 size: 13 residues. V shed 6 bases, J shed 2 bases, and the junction held 4 bases outside the gene matches. In nucleotides, the CDR3 is TGCAGCGTCCCGGGACAGGGGACCTACGAGCAGTACTTC. Its translation is CSVPGQGTYEQYF.

This clonotype was counted once. This sequence may be a read error, since a much larger clone differs from it by one base. The gene calls are TRBV4-3 and TRBJ2-3; TRBD2 might be the D (5 bases). Germline CDR1 is LGHNA and CDR2 is YSLEER. The ends were cut back, 1 base at V and 2 bases at J, with 19 bases in the middle. The CDR3 consists of 18 residues. In nucleotides, the CDR3 is TGCGCCAGCAGCCAAGCCCCCTCTAGTGGGAGCGACACAGATACGCAGTATTTT. The encoded protein is CASSQAPSSGSDTDTQYF.

This clonotype was recorded a few times. This chain joins TRBV4-3 and TRBJ2-7; the D is unclear. The CDR3 runs 15 residues. Between the trimmed V and J ends, which lost 3 bases and 2 bases, there was a span of 14 bases. Per the germline V gene, CDR1 is LGHNA and CDR2 is YSLEER. CDR3 sequence reads: CASSQDKELPYEQYF. The CDR3 DNA reads TGCGCCAGCAGCCAGGATAAAGAGCTCCCCTACGAGCAGTACTTC.

This clonotype was found many times. The rearrangement links TRBV29-1 to TRBJ2-5; 8 bases map to TRBD1. Germline-derived CDR1 and CDR2 are SQVTM and ANQGSEA. Germline trimming cut 4 bases from V and 5 bases from J; bases unmatched to any gene: 3. This CDR3 contains 12 residues. CDR3 sequence reads: CSVGQGAETQYF. The CDR3 coding sequence is TGCAGCGTTGGGCAGGGGGCTGAGACCCAGTACTTC.

As to this clonotype: A read error may explain this, as a much larger clone is one base away. The V and J genes are TRBV4-3 and TRBJ2-3; 9 bases line up with TRBD2. Germline V gene sequence: CDR1 LGHNA, CDR2 YSLEER. The CDR3 has 15 residues. CDR3: CASSQSLAGRDSQYF. CDR3 nucleotide sequence: TGCGCCAGCAGCCAGTCGCTAGCGGGGCGAGATTCGCAGTATTTT.

This clonotype showed up many times. In nucleotides, the CDR3 is TGTGCCAGCAGCCCCCCTAAGGAGAGGAATGAGCAGTTCTTC. It encodes CASSPPKERNEQFF. The rearrangement uses TRBV6-2 or TRBV6-3 and TRBJ2-1; D is ambiguous. V lost 6 bases, J lost 7 bases, and 16 bases lay in between. The CDR3 is made up of 14 amino acids. The germline gives CDR1 MNHEY, CDR2 SVGEGT.

This chain connects TRBV7-8 to TRBJ2-1, with 7 bases lining up with TRBD2. Losses at the gene ends were 5 bases for V and 6 bases for J; bases not matched to a gene: 1. CDR1 and CDR2 (germline): SGHVS, FQNEAQ. The CDR3 is made up of 12 amino acids. The CDR3 sequence is CASSPGGNEQFF. Written as DNA, the CDR3 is TGTGCCAGCAGCCCGGGGGGCAATGAGCAGTTCTTC.

This clonotype was seen repeatedly, ten times or more. The V gene is TRBV29-1, the J gene TRBJ2-7; TRBD2 agrees at 8 bases. Germline CDR1 SQVTM, CDR2 ANQGSEA. V lost 2 bases and J lost 0; bases outside the gene matches: 6. CDR3 size: 15 residues. CDR3 amino acids: CSVESLAGLSYEQYF. CDR3 bases: TGCAGCGTTGAATCCCTAGCGGGCCTCTCCTACGAGCAGTACTTC.

This clonotype has ten or more counts. CDR3 protein: CASSYSSIANYGYTF. The CDR3 nucleotides read TGTGCCAGCAGTTACTCGTCCATCGCTAACTATGGCTACACCTTC. The rearrangement joins TRBV6-6 to TRBJ1-2; D gene uncertain. This CDR3 is built from 15 residues. Germline V gene data show CDR1 as MNHNY and CDR2 as SVGAGI (reference sequence). Trimming removed 0 bases from V and 0 bases from J, with 8 bases in between.

This clonotype was seen repeatedly, ten times or more. The chain combines TRBV19 with TRBJ1-1, with a tentative D call TRBD1 (5 bases). CDR1 and CDR2 (germline): LNHDA, SQIVND (reference sequence). The CDR3 runs 13 residues. V shed 3 bases and J shed 8 bases, with 13 bases lying between them. For the CDR3, the DNA is TGTGCCAGTAGTATTAATAGACAGACCGAAGCTTTCTTT. Translation gives CASSINRQTEAFF.

This clonotype has ten or more counts. In DNA form, the CDR3 reads TGTGCCAGCAGCTTAAGGCCACAGAACACCGGGGAGCTGTTTTTT. Protein product: CASSLRPQNTGELFF. The gene calls are TRBV7-3 and TRBJ2-2; D unclear. Germline assignment: CDR1 SGHTA and CDR2 FQGTGA. The V end lost 1 base, the J end lost 1 base, and 7 bases lay between the germline ends. The CDR3 is 15 residues long.

Regarding this clonotype: This may arise from a read error, as a much more abundant clone is one base away. The rearrangement joins TRBV3-1 to TRBJ2-7; TRBD1 matches 9 bases. Germline lookup yields CDR1 LGHDT and CDR2 YNNKEL (reference sequence). CDR3 length: 14 amino acids. The CDR3 region has the DNA TGTGCCAGCAGCCCATGGGACAGGGCCTACGAGCATTACTTC. Its translation is CASSPWDRAYEHYF.

Only a few counts were recorded for this clonotype. V usage is TRBV29-1 and J usage is TRBJ1-5; 10 bases match TRBD1. The J segment lost 5 bases and the V segment lost 6 bases, leaving 7 bases of the junction unmatched. The germline CDR1 and CDR2 sequences are SQVTM and ANQGSEA. The CDR3 has 14 residues. The CDR3 is CSVVTGGGDQPQHF. CDR3 DNA sequence: TGCAGCGTCGTGACAGGGGGCGGGGATCAGCCCCAGCATTTT.

This clonotype was seen at least ten times. The junction shows a germline mismatch at one end, possibly a read error. CDR3 sequence: CTSRGPGPVEQYF. The CDR3 DNA reads as TGCACCAGCAGAGGACCGGGCCCCGTCGAGCAGTACTTC. The chain links TRBV10-2 to TRBJ2-7, with D uncertain. The CDR3 is 13 amino acids. CDR1 WSHSY and CDR2 SAAADI come from the germline V gene.

This clonotype was recorded at least ten times. CDR3 in DNA: TGTGCCAGCAGTCGGAACACCGGGGAGCTGTTTTTT. Translated: CASSRNTGELFF. This rearrangement joins TRBV12-3 or TRBV12-4 to TRBJ2-2; D remains unclear. Trimming removed 5 bases from V and 1 base from J, with 2 bases in between. The CDR3 totals 12 residues.